Listed here is a single T cell receptor beta chain. The antigen is not known. These data come from a study of cytomegalovirus exposure and HLA in healthy donors. Study-level background: A preliminary data release comprised 80 million to 95 million unique TCRs obtained from HLA-typed donors. Broader study findings: TCR beta sequences reportedly predicted the HLA-A and HLA-B alleles of most subjects accurately.

There are 13 residues in the CDR3. CDR1 is MNHNY and CDR2 is SVGAGI in the germline V gene (reference sequence). J was trimmed by 8 bases and V by 6 bases; bases with no gene match: 7. The PCR ran on 60 Vbeta and 13 Jbeta primers. TCRdb's table, derived via immunoSEQ multiplex PCR, lists solely in-frame clones and lacks some. The table has 140,000 to 150,000 clones, 60% to 80% seen once. The source is a woman younger than 45 in good health and CMV-seronegative. The chain joins TRBV6-6 to TRBJ1-2, with 9 bases lining up with TRBD1. The sequencing sample was made of PBMCs. The CDR3 DNA reads as TGTGCCAGCAGACAGGGACAGGGTGAGGGCTACACCTTC. Its translation: CASRQGQGEGYTF.